This T cell receptor (beta chain) was obtained from a study of blood T cell repertoires in COVID-19. The table came from immunoSEQ multiplex PCR; TCRdb's copy has only in-frame clones and leaves some out. The sample records over 200,000 clones, around 88% being singletons. The clonotype was recovered from a man aged 40-49 years who had recovered from COVID-19. Material: PBMCs or T cells enriched from blood (not recorded which).

The CDR3 DNA sequence: TGTGCCAGCAGCTTCCTCCGACGGACAGGGCTCTCGGGTGAAAAACTGTTTTTT. It translates to CASSFLRRTGLSGEKLFF. The rearrangement joins TRBV5-6 to TRBJ1-4; 8 bases are shared with TRBD1. The CDR3 loop spans 18 amino acids. V was pared by 2 bases and J by 7 bases, with 16 bases of the junction left unmatched. CDR1 SGHDT and CDR2 YYEEEE come from the germline V gene.